Sequencing of this T cell receptor beta chain was carried out in a study of blood T cell repertoires in COVID-19. The CDR3 is 14 amino acids. Germline CDR1 and CDR2: MNHNS and SASEGT. V dropped 3 bases and J dropped 2; count of bases not matched to a gene: 2. TCRdb's copy holds only in-frame clones and misses some; the assay was immunoSEQ multiplex PCR. The sample has about 100,000 clones; around four fifths are singletons. Sample: peripheral blood. The rearrangement links TRBV6-1 to TRBJ2-3, with 7 bases identical to TRBD2. The TCR was taken from a man aged 45-65 years with active or convalescent COVID-19. Here the CDR3 DNA reads TGTGCCAGCAGTGACCGGGACTACACAGATACGCAGTATTTT. This sequence encodes CASSDRDYTDTQYF.